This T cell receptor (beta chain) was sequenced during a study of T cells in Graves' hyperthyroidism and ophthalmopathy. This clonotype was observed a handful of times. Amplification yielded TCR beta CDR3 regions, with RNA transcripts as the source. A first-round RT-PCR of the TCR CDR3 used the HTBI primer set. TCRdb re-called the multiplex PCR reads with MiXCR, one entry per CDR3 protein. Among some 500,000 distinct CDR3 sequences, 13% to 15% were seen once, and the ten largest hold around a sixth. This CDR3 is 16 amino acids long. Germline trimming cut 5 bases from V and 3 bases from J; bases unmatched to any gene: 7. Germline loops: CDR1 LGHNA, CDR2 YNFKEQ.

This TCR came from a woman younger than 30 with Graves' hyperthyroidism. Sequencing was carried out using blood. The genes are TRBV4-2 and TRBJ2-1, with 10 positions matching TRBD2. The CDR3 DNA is TGTGCCAGCAGCGCACCGGGACTAGCGAGCTACAATGAGCAGTTCTTC. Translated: CASSAPGLASYNEQFF.